This T cell receptor (beta chain) was identified during a study of T cell responses to AZD1222 COVID-19 vaccine. The V end was cut by 0 bases, the J end by 4 bases, with 19 bases between. This CDR3 is built from 17 residues. Per germline, CDR1 LGHNA and CDR2 YSLEER. Sequencing was performed with immunoSEQ multiplex PCR; in TCRdb, only in-frame clones are kept and a portion is missing. Of roughly 100,000 clones in the sample, 85% to 90% were seen once. V gene TRBV4-3 combines with J gene TRBJ2-7, with D maybe TRBD2 (6 bases). Sequences were derived from peripheral blood, sampled on day 0 of AZD1222 vaccination. The source is an adult in good health. CDR3 sequence reads: CASSQEATAGGPYEQYF. The CDR3 nucleotides read TGCGCCAGCAGCCAAGAGGCAACAGCGGGTGGTCCGTACGAGCAGTACTTC.